Presented here are 21 T cell receptor beta chains from one specimen sequenced in a study of cytomegalovirus exposure and HLA in healthy donors. Researchers ran the PCR with 60 Vbeta and 13 Jbeta primers. Measured with immunoSEQ multiplex PCR; TCRdb has only the in-frame clones, and not every one. The sample yields over 100,000 clones, 75% to 85% seen once. Input material: PBMCs. The receptors derive from a female donor in good health and CMV-seropositive.

The rearrangement joins TRBV5-4 to TRBJ2-3; the D gene is possibly TRBD2 (5 bases). The CDR3 consists of 16 residues. The germline V gene has CDR1 SGHNT and CDR2 YYREEE (reference sequence). V lost 0 bases and J 1 base, leaving 12 bases between the germline ends. CDR3 nucleotides: TGTGCCAGCAGCTTGGTTGGTCGAGGGCGCACAGATACGCAGTATTTT. As protein: CASSLVGRGRTDTQYF.

This clone has a single count. This CDR3 is CASSLQDRVAYEQYF. Written as DNA, the CDR3 is TGTGCCAGCAGCCTCCAGGACAGGGTGGCGTACGAGCAGTACTTC. This chain links TRBV11-2 with TRBJ2-7; 8 nucleotides agree with TRBD1. The CDR3 covers 15 residues. CDR1 is SGHAT, CDR2 FQNNGV, per germline. Trimming took 5 bases from V and 4 from J; bases not matched to a gene: 10.

The rearrangement joins TRBV6-1 to TRBJ2-5, with D tentatively TRBD2 (6 bases). This CDR3 spans 14 amino acids. Germline V CDR1 and CDR2: MNHNS, SASEGT. Deletions cut 3 bases from V and 2 bases from J, with 10 bases between. Written as DNA, the CDR3 is TGTGCCAGCAGTGAGACCGGGACTCAAGAGACCCAGTACTTC. Translated: CASSETGTQETQYF.

The chain carries TRBV29-1 and TRBJ2-3, with D possibly matching TRBD1 (5 bases). Per the germline V gene, CDR1 is SQVTM and CDR2 is ANQGSEA. This CDR3 comprises 15 residues. V shed 3 bases and J shed 2 bases, with 15 bases lying between them. The CDR3: CSVDLAGLSTDTQYF. In DNA, the CDR3 is TGCAGCGTTGATTTGGCAGGGCTCTCCACAGATACGCAGTATTTT.

The genes are TRBV19 and TRBJ2-5; TRBD1 matches at 10 bases. The germline gives CDR1 LNHDA, CDR2 SQIVND (reference sequence). J lost 1 base, V lost 2 bases, and 4 bases had no gene match. This CDR3 is 16 amino acids long. The CDR3 sequence is CASSIWGTGAQETQYF. The CDR3 region has the DNA TGTGCCAGTAGTATATGGGGGACAGGGGCCCAAGAGACCCAGTACTTC.

The V gene is TRBV29-1, the J gene TRBJ2-5, with a possible D match to TRBD1 (5 bases). CDR1 is SQVTM, CDR2 ANQGSEA, per germline. Trimming removed 4 bases at V and 5 bases at J, with 14 bases between. CDR3 length: 13 amino acids. For the CDR3, the DNA is TGCAGCGTTGCTGCAGGGAATAAGGAGACCCAGTACTTC. Amino acid sequence: CSVAAGNKETQYF.

This clone was recorded only once. V usage is TRBV2 and J usage is TRBJ2-1; 9 bases line up with TRBD2. The CDR3 covers 16 residues. CDR1 is SNHLY and CDR2 is FYNNEI in the germline V gene. Germline trimming cut 10 bases from V and 1 base from J; bases unmatched to any gene: 11. The CDR3 here is CAIKIPSGESYNEQFF. The DNA for the CDR3 is TGTGCCATAAAAATCCCTAGCGGGGAATCCTACAATGAGCAGTTCTTC.

The genes are TRBV2 and TRBJ1-2, with D maybe TRBD1 (5 bases). Trimming took 7 bases from V and 6 from J, leaving 15 bases between them. The CDR3 is made up of 13 amino acids. Germline V gives CDR1 SNHLY, CDR2 FYNNEI. The CDR3: CASIIQGANGYTF. In DNA form, the CDR3 reads TGTGCCAGCATAATTCAAGGGGCGAATGGCTACACCTTC.

J is TRBJ2-7 and V is TRBV25-1, with a possible D match to TRBD1 (7 bases). Germline V gene lookup returns CDR1 MGHDK and CDR2 SYGVNS. This CDR3 is 15 amino acids long. Trimming removed 7 bases from V and 2 bases from J, with 18 bases in between. CDR3 in amino acids: CASTPGGTVTYEQYF. DNA of the CDR3: TGTGCCAGCACCCCAGGGGGGACAGTTACCTACGAGCAGTACTTC.

CDR3 DNA sequence: TGTGCCAGCAGTGAATTCTTACTAGCGGGAGTCTACAATGAGCAGTTCTTC. Its translation is CASSEFLLAGVYNEQFF. The chain carries TRBV2 and TRBJ2-1; 11 bases fit TRBD2. CDR1 and CDR2 (germline): SNHLY, FYNNEI. The ends lost 2 bases at V and 3 bases at J; junction bases unmatched: 6. This CDR3 is built from 17 residues.

This clone was counted once. The chain links TRBV4-1 to TRBJ2-3; 11 positions agree with TRBD2. The junction had 9 bases not matched to a gene; V was cut back by 2 bases and J by 2 bases. The CDR3 extends over 18 amino acids. Germline assignment: CDR1 MGHRA and CDR2 YSYEKL. CDR3 DNA: TGCGCCAGCAGCCAACCGCCCGGGACTAGCGGATACACAGATACGCAGTATTTT. Translated, it gives CASSQPPGTSGYTDTQYF.

The V call is TRBV9, the J call TRBJ2-3; maybe TRBD2 (6 bases). This CDR3 is built from 16 residues. Germline loops: CDR1 SGDLS, CDR2 YYNGEE. V was trimmed by 6 bases and J by 1 base, leaving 18 bases between them. The CDR3 spells CASTPGRERRTDTQYF. CDR3 nucleotides: TGTGCCAGCACCCCCGGTCGGGAGCGACGCACAGATACGCAGTATTTT.

The chain recombines TRBV7-6 with TRBJ1-3, with 8 bases fitting TRBD1. The V and J ends lost 5 bases and 4 bases, in that order; junction bases with no gene match: 7. This CDR3 is built from 15 residues. In germline, CDR1 is SGHVS, CDR2 FNYEAQ. The CDR3 reads CASSPRTGWGNTIYF. In DNA form, the CDR3 reads TGTGCCAGCAGCCCAAGGACAGGGTGGGGAAACACCATATATTTT.

The chain couples TRBV5-6 to TRBJ2-5, with 12 bases that match TRBD1. After removal of 4 bases from V and 5 bases from J, the junction contained 6 bases not matched to a gene. CDR3 length: 15 amino acids. Germline CDR1 is SGHDT and CDR2 is YYEEEE. CDR3: CASSPGTGGRETQYF. The CDR3 region has the DNA TGTGCCAGCAGCCCGGGGACAGGGGGCCGGGAGACCCAGTACTTC.

The chain combines TRBV5-1 with TRBJ2-3; TRBD2 matches at 8 bases. J lost 0 bases, V lost 2 bases, and 5 bases had no gene match. CDR3 length equals 16 residues. In germline, CDR1 is SGHRS, CDR2 YFSETQ. The CDR3, as DNA: TGCGCCAGCAGCTTAGGTAGCGGGGCTAGCACAGATACGCAGTATTTT. Translated, it gives CASSLGSGASTDTQYF. Full variable domain (outside the CDR3, taken from reference TRBV5-1 and TRBJ2-3): KAGVTQTPRYLIKTRGQQVTLSCSPISGHRSVSWYQQTPGQGLQFLFEYFSETQRNKGNFPGRFSGRQFSNSRSEMNVSTLELGDSALYLCASSLGSGASTDTQYFGPGTRLTVL.

The chain links TRBV10-3 to TRBJ2-7; D call uncertain. Germline assignment: CDR1 ENHRY and CDR2 SYGVKD. This CDR3 has 12 residues. Deletions cut 0 bases from V and 6 bases from J, with 6 bases between. The CDR3 sequence is CAISESRREQYF. The CDR3 DNA is TGTGCCATCAGTGAGTCGCGTCGCGAGCAGTACTTC.

The chain is built from TRBV7-7 and TRBJ1-4; 9 bases are shared with TRBD1. This CDR3 contains 14 residues. Trimming at V came to 5 bases and at J to 8 bases, leaving 6 bases not matched to a gene. Germline CDR1 and CDR2: SSHAT and FNYEAQ (reference sequence). This CDR3 reads CASSRGQGSEKLFF. CDR3 coding DNA: TGTGCCAGCAGCCGCGGACAGGGGAGCGAAAAACTGTTTTTT.

The gene calls are TRBV5-5 and TRBJ1-5; TRBD1 agrees at 8 bases. The CDR3 sequence is 14 residues long. Germline V gene data show CDR1 as SGHKS and CDR2 as YYEKEE (reference sequence). Losses at the gene ends were 4 bases for V and 12 bases for J; bases not matched to a gene: 12. The CDR3 sequence is CASSARTGRDRQHF. CDR3 nucleotide sequence: TGTGCCAGCAGCGCACGGACAGGGAGGGATCGCCAGCATTTT.

The chain employs TRBV21-1 and TRBJ2-7; TRBD1, as called in the table, went unchecked against the DNA. TRBV21-1 is termed a pseudogene. The CDR3 is 14 amino acids. In DNA form, the CDR3 reads TGTGCCAGCAGACCGTTTACAGGGGTATACGAGCAGTACTTC. Its protein is CASRPFTGVYEQYF.

The sample holds a few counts of this clone. This rearrangement joins TRBV7-6 to TRBJ1-6; D gene ambiguous. CDR3 length: 17 residues. The V and J ends lost 5 bases and 5 bases respectively, with 19 bases between them. Germline V gene sequence: CDR1 SGHVS, CDR2 FNYEAQ. DNA for the CDR3: TGTGCCAGCAGCCCTGAGGCCGGTACCCAAAATAATTCACCCCTCCACTTT. This translates into CASSPEAGTQNNSPLHF. Using reference TRBV7-6 and TRBJ1-6 for the parts outside the CDR3, the full variable domain is GAGVSQSPRYKVTKRGQDVALRCDPISGHVSLYWYRQALGQGPEFLTYFNYEAQQDKSGLPNDRFSAERPEGSISTLTIQRTEQRDSAMYRCASSPEAGTQNNSPLHFGNGTRLTVT.

The rearrangement links TRBV5-3 to TRBJ2-3; 12 nucleotides agree with TRBD2. TRBV5-3 is known as an ORF, though its function is uncertain. V was pared by 4 bases and J by 3 bases, with 6 bases of the junction left unmatched. CDR3 length: 16 residues. As DNA, the CDR3 is TGTGCCAGAAGCCTATCGACTAGCGGGAGAACAGATACGCAGTATTTT. It yields the protein CARSLSTSGRTDTQYF.